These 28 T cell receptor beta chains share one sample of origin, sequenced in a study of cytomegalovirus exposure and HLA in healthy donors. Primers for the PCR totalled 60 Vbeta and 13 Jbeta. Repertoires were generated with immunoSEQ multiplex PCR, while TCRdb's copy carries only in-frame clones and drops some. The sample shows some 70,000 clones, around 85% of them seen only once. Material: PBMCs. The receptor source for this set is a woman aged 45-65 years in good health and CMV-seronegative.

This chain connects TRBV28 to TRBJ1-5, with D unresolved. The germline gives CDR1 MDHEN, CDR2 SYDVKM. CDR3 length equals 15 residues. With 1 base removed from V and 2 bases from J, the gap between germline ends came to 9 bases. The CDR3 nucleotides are TGTGCCAGCAGTTTATCCATAGGAGGCAATCAGCCCCAGCATTTT. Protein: CASSLSIGGNQPQHF.

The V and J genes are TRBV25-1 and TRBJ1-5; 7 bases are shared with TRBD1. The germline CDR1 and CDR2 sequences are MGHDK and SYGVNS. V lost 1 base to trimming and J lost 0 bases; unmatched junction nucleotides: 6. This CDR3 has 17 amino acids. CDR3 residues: CASSESTGTDSNQPQHF. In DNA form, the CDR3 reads TGTGCCAGCAGTGAATCCACCGGGACAGATAGCAATCAGCCCCAGCATTTT.

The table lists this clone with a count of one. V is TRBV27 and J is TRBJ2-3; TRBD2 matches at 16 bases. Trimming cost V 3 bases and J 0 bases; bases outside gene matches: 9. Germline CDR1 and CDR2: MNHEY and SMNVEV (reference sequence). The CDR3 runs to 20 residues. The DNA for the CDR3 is TGTGCCAGCAGTTTCAAAGCCGGGACTAGCGGGAGGGCTAGCACAGATACGCAGTATTTT. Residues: CASSFKAGTSGRASTDTQYF.

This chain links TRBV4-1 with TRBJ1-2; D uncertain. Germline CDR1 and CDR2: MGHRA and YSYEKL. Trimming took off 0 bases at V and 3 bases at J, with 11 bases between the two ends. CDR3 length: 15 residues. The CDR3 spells CASSQEGGRHYGYTF. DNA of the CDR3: TGCGCCAGCAGCCAAGAAGGAGGCAGACACTATGGCTACACCTTC.

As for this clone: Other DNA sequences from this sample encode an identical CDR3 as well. In nucleotides, the CDR3 is TGTGCCAGTAGCTCCTCAGGGGGGAGCACAGATACGCAGTATTTT. Translating gives CASSSSGGSTDTQYF. The chain carries TRBV9 and TRBJ2-3; D is possibly TRBD1 (7 bases). CDR1 is SGDLS and CDR2 is YYNGEE in the germline V gene. V was shortened by 8 bases and J by 0 bases, with 16 bases between the two germline ends. The CDR3 has 15 amino acids.

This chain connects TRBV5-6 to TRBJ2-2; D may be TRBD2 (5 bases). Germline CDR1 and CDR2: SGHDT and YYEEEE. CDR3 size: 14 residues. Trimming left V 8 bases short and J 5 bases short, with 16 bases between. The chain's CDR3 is CASSRFGVTGELFF. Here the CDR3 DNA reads TGTGCCAGTTCCCGCTTCGGGGTAACCGGGGAGCTGTTTTTT.

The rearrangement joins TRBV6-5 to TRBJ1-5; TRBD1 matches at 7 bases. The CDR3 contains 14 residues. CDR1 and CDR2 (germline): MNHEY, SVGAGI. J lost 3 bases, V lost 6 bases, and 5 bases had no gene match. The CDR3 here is CASSPGQHNQPQHF. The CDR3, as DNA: TGTGCCAGCAGCCCGGGACAGCACAATCAGCCCCAGCATTTT.

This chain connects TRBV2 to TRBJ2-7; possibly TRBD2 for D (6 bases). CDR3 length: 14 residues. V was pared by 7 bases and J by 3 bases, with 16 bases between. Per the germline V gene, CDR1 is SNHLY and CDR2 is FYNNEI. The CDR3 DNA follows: TGTGCCAGCACCGGAGGGGCGGGGAGCTACGAGCAGTACGTC. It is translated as CASTGGAGSYEQYV.

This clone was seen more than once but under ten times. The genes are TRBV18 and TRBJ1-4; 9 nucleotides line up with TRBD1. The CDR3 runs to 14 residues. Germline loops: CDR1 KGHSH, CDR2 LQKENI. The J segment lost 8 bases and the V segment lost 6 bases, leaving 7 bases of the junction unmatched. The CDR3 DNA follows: TGTGCCAGCTCCTGGGACAGGGTCGGAGAAAAACTGTTTTTT. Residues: CASSWDRVGEKLFF. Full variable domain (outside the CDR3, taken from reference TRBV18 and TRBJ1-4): NAGVMQNPRHLVRRRGQEARLRCSPMKGHSHVYWYRQLPEEGLKFMVYLQKENIIDESGMPKERFSAEFPKEGPSILRIQQVVRGDSAAYFCASSWDRVGEKLFFGSGTQLSVL.

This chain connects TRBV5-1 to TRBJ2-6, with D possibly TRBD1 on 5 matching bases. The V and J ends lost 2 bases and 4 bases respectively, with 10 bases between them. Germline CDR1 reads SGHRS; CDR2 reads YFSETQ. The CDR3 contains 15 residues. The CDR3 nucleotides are TGCGCCAGCAGCTTAGGGGTTTCCGGGGCCAACGTCCTGACTTTC. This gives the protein CASSLGVSGANVLTF.

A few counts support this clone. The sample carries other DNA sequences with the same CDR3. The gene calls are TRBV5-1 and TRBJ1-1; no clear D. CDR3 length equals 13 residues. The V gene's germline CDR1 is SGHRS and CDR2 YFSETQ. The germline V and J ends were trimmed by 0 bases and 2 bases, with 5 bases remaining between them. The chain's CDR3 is CASSLAGNTEAFF. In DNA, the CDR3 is TGCGCCAGCAGCTTGGCAGGAAACACTGAAGCTTTCTTT.

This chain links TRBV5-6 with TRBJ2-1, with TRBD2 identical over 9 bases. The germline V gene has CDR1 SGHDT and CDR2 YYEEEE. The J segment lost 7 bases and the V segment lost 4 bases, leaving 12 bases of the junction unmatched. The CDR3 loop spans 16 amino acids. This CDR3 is CASSKRGGGAWNEQFF. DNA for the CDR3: TGTGCCAGCAGCAAGAGGGGCGGGGGGGCCTGGAATGAGCAGTTCTTC.

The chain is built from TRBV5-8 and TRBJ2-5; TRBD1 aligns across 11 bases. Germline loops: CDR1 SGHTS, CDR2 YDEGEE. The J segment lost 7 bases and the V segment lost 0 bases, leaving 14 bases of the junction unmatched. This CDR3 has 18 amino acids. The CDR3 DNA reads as TGTGCCAGCAGCTTGGGCACCGGGACAGGGGGTTTTTTGGGGACCCAGTACTTC. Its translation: CASSLGTGTGGFLGTQYF.

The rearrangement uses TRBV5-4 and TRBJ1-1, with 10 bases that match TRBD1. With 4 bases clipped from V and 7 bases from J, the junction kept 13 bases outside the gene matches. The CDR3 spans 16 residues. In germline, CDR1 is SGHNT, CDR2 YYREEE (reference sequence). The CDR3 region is CASSLGTGVGLGEAFF. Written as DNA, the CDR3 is TGTGCCAGCAGCCTGGGGACAGGGGTTGGTTTGGGTGAAGCTTTCTTT.

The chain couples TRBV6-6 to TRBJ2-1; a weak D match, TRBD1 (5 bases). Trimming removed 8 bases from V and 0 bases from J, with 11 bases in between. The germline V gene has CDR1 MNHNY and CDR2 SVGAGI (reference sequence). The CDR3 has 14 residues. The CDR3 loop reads CASFDSSSYNEQFF. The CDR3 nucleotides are TGTGCCAGCTTCGACAGTAGCTCCTACAATGAGCAGTTCTTC.

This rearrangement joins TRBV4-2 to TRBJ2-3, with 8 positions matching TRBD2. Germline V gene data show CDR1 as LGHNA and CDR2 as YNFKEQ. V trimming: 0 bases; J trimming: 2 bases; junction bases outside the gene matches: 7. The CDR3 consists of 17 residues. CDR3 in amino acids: CASSQEWRGDNTDTQYF. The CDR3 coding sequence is TGTGCCAGCAGCCAAGAATGGCGGGGGGACAACACAGATACGCAGTATTTT.

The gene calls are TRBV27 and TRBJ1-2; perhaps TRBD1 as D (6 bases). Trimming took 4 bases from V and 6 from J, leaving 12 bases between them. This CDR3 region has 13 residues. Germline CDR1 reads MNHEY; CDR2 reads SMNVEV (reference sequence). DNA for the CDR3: TGTGCCAGCAGTTATCAGGGGATCAATGGCTACACCTTC. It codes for CASSYQGINGYTF.

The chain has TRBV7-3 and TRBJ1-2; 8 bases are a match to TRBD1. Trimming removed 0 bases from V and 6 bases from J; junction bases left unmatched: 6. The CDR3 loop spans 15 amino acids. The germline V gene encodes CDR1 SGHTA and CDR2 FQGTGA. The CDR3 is CASSLTAGQDHGYTF. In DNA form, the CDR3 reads TGTGCCAGCAGCTTAACCGCGGGACAGGACCATGGCTACACCTTC.

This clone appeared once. CDR3 coding DNA: TGTGCCAGCAGCCGGACAGGTAGCTCCTACGAGCAGTACTTC. It encodes CASSRTGSSYEQYF. This chain connects TRBV7-2 to TRBJ2-5; 7 bases are shared with TRBD1. The DNA end favors TRBJ2-7, so the J call may be wrong. Germline values: CDR1 SGHTA, CDR2 FQGNSA. The CDR3 runs 14 residues.

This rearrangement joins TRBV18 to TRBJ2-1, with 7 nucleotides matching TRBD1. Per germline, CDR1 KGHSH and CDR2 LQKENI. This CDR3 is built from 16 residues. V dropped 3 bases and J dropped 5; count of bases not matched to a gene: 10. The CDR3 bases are TGTGCCAGCTCACCGCTCCCCGGGACAGCTGACAATGAGCAGTTCTTC. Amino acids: CASSPLPGTADNEQFF.

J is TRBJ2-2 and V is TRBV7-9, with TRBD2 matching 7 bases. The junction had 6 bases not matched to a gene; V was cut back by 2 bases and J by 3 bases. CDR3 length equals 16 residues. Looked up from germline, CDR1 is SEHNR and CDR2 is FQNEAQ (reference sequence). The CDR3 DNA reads TGTGCCAGCAGCTTAATTGCGGGGGAAGACACCGGGGAGCTGTTTTTT. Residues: CASSLIAGEDTGELFF.

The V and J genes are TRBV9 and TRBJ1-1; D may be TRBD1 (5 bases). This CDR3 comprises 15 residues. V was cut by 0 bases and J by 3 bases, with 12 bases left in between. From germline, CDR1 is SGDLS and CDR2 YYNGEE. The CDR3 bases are TGTGCCAGCAGCGTAGCTTGGGGGAGGGACACTGAAGCTTTCTTT. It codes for CASSVAWGRDTEAFF.

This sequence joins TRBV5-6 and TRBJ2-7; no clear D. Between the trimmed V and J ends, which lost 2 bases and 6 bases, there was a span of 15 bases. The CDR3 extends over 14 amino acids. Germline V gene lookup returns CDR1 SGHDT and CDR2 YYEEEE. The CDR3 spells CASSLGTIIREQYF. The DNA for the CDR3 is TGTGCCAGCAGCTTAGGTACTATTATTCGCGAGCAGTACTTC.

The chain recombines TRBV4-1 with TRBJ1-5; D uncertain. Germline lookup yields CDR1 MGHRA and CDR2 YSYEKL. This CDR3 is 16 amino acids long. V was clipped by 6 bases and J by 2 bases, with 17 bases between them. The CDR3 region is CASSDIRSGGNQPQHF. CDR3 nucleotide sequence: TGCGCCAGCAGTGACATAAGGTCGGGAGGCAATCAGCCCCAGCATTTT.

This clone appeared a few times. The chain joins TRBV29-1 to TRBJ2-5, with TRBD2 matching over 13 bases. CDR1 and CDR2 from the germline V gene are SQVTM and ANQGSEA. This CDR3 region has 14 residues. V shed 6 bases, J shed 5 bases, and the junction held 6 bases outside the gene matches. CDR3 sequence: CSVTLAGGGETQYF. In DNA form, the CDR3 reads TGCAGCGTCACACTAGCGGGAGGGGGCGAGACCCAGTACTTC.

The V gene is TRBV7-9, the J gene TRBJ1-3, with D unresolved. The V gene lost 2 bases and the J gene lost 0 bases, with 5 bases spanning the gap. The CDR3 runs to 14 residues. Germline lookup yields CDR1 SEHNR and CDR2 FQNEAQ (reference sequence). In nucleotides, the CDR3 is TGTGCCAGCAGCTTACCTATCTCTGGAAACACCATATATTTT. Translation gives CASSLPISGNTIYF.

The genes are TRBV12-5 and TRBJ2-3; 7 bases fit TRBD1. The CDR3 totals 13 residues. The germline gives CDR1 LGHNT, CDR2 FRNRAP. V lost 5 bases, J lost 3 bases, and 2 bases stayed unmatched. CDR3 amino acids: CASGDRATDTQYF. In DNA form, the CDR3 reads TGTGCTAGTGGTGACAGGGCGACAGATACGCAGTATTTT.

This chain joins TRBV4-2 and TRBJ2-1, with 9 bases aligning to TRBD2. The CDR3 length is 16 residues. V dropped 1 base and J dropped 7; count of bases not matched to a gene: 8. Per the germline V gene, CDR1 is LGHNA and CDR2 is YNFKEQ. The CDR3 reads CASSQVSRGGLNEQFF. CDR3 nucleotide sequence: TGTGCCAGCAGCCAAGTCTCGCGGGGGGGATTGAATGAGCAGTTCTTC.